The clone carrying this TCR beta chain turned up a few times. MiXCR, run by TCRdb on the PCR reads, gives a single entry per CDR3 protein. The sample lists about 640,000 distinct CDR3 sequences, just under 20% seen once, with 0.85% to 0.9% in the top ten. The record originates from a study of molecular identifiers for immune sequencing clone quantification. Germline CDR1 and CDR2: SGHTA and FQGTGA. The CDR3 spans 15 residues. V was clipped by 3 bases and J by 4 bases; unmatched bases: 6. Sequencing used naive CD8+ T cells from blood, with Jurkat cell RNA spiked in. Sample subset: FACS-sorted CD8+CD4-CCR7+CD45RA+ naive T cells. This clonotype originated in a human donor in good health. Some libraries in this study had Jurkat cell RNA spiked in. V usage is TRBV7-3 and J usage is TRBJ2-3; TRBD1 matches at 8 bases. Here the CDR3 reads CASSLVGRGPDTQYF. The CDR3 bases are TGTGCCAGCAGCTTGGTAGGCAGGGGGCCAGATACGCAGTATTTT.